The clone carrying this T cell receptor (beta chain) was counted between two and nine times. What it binds is unknown. The data derive from a study of T-cell reconstitution after alpha-beta-depleted transplantation in children. Preparation of the TCRbeta library was carried out with unique molecular identifiers. Each CDR3 protein gets one entry after TCRdb re-called the PCR reads with MiXCR. The sample shows 750,000 to 950,000 distinct CDR3 sequences, roughly 16% of them seen only once. This CDR3 has 16 residues. Trimming at V came to 2 bases and at J to 1 base, leaving 3 bases not matched to a gene. The germline CDR1 and CDR2 sequences are SGHRS and YFSETQ. Findings and limits, study-wide: Reportedly, roughly two months post-transplant, alpha-beta T cells arose from several hundred expanded graft clones.

The source material was PBMCs, mostly from graft donor cells, sampled 360 days after TCRalphabeta/CD19-depleted stem cell transplant. This clonotype originated in a male patient between 5 and 17 years old who had a stem cell transplant for acute lymphoblastic leukemia, so the T cells may come from the graft donor. The chain carries TRBV5-1 and TRBJ1-5; 10 nucleotides align to TRBD1. The DNA for the CDR3 is TGCGCCAGCAGCTTAACGGGACAGGGGAGCAATCAGCCCCAGCATTTT. This sequence encodes CASSLTGQGSNQPQHF.